This T cell receptor (beta chain) is from a study of shared clonotypes between healthy human individuals. Only CD45RO-negative cells positively selected for CCR7 counted as naive CD8 cells, so terminally differentiated effector memory CD45RA+ cells were excluded. The table came from immunoSEQ multiplex PCR; TCRdb's copy has only in-frame clones and leaves some out. Of some 1,900,000 clones listed, about 94% are singletons. The length of the CDR3 is 14 residues. The germline V gene encodes CDR1 SGHRS and CDR2 YFSETQ. V shed 3 bases and J 0 bases; nucleotides not matched to a gene: 3. This sequence was found in a man aged 18 to 35 in good health. This chain connects TRBV5-1 to TRBJ2-7, with 7 bases fitting TRBD2. Sequencing was done on a sample of naive CD8+ T cells sorted from blood. This chain's CDR3 is CASSSSGASYEQYF. In DNA, the CDR3 is TGCGCCAGCAGCTCTAGCGGTGCCTCCTACGAGCAGTACTTC.